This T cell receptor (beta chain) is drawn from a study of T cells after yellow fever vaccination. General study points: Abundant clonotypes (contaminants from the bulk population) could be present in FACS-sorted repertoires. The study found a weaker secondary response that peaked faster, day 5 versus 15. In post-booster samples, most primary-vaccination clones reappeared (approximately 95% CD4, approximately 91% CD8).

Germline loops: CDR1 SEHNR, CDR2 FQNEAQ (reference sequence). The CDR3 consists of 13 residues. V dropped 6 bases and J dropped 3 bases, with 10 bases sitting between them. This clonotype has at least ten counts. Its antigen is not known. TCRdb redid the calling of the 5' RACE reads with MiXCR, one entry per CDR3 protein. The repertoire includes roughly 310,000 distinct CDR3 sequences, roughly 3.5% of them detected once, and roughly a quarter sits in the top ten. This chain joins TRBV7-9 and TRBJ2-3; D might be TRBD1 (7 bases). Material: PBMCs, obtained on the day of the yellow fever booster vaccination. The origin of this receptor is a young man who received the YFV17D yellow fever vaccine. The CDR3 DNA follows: TGTGCCAGCAGGTCAGGGGGGACAGATACGCAGTATTTT. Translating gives CASRSGGTDTQYF.